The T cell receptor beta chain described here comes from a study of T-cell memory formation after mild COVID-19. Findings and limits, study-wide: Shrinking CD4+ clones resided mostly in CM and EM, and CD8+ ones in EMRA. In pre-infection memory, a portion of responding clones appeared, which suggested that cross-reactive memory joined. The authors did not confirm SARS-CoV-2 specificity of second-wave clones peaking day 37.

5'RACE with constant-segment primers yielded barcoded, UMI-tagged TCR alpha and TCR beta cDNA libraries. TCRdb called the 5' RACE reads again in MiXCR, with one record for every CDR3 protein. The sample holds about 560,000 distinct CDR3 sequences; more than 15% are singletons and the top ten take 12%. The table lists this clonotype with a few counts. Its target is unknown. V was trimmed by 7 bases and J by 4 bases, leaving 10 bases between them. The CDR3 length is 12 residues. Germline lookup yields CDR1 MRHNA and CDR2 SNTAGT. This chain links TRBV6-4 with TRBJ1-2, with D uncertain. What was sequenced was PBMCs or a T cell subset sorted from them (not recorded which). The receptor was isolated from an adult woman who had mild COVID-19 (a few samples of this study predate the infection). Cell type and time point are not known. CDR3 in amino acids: CASIQALYGYTF. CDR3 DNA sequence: TGTGCCAGCATACAAGCCCTCTATGGCTACACCTTC.